This T cell receptor beta chain was sequenced for a study of human T cells and chemical hapten exposure. On the study more broadly: Sensitization involved placing 2% DPC onto a roughly 2 cm by roughly 2 cm region of upper inner arm skin.

The table lists this clonotype with many counts. Its antigen is currently unknown. Library construction involved attaching unique molecular identifiers to individual cDNA molecules, which allowed quantitative, reproducible TCR counting. TCRdb reanalysed the RACE reads using MiXCR and keeps one entry per CDR3 protein. This sample has approximately 370,000 distinct CDR3 sequences, with over 5% found just once. Trimming left V 4 bases short and J 0 bases short, with 31 bases between. The CDR3 length is 23 residues. Germline V gene lookup returns CDR1 SGHVS and CDR2 FQNEAQ. Study-level findings and limits: Expanded TCRs were compared with controls, and the expanded TCRs formed significantly more large CDR3 similarity clusters.

This sample's time point: pre-sensitization, week 0. As for treatment: therapeutic diphenylcyclopropenone sensitization with weekly scalp DPC. The chain is built from TRBV7-8 and TRBJ2-6; TRBD2 is a possible D gene (6 bases). The sequenced sample was whole blood, obtained in connection with sensitization to the hapten diphenylcyclopropenone (DPC). The source of this sequence is a woman in her late teens or twenties with alopecia areata. Some clones in this sample may be carry-over from other donors' samples. The CDR3 region is CASSSLRVLGGMYPSSGANVLTF. Written as DNA, the CDR3 is TGTGCCAGCAGCTCTCTGAGAGTTCTTGGGGGGATGTATCCCTCCTCTGGGGCCAACGTCCTGACTTTC.